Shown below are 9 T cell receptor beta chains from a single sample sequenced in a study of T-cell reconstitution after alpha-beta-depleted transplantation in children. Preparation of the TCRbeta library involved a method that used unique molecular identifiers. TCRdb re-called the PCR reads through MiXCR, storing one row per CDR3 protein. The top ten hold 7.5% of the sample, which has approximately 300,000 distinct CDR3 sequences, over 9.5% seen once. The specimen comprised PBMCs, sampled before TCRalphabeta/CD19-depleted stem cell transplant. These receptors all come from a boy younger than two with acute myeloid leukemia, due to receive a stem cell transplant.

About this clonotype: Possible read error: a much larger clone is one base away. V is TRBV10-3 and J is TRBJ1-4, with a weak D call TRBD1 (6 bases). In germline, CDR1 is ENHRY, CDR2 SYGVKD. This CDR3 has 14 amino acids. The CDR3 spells CAISETGRDENLFF. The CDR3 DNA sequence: TGTGCCATCAGTGAGACAGGGCGAGATGAAAACCTGTTTTTT.

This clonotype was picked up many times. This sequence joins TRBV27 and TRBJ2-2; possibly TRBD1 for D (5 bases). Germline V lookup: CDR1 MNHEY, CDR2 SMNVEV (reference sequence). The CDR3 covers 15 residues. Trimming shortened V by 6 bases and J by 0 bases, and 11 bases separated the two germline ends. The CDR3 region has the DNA TGTGCCAGCAGGATAAGACAGACGAACACCGGGGAGCTGTTTTTT. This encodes CASRIRQTNTGELFF.

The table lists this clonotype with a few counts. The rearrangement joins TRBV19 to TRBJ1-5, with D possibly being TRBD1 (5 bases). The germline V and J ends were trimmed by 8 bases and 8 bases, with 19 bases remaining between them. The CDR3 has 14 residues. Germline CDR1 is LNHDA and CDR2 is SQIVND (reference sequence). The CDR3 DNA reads TGTGCCAGTTTCGGCCGGGGCTCTCGTGAGCCCCAGCATTTT. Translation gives CASFGRGSREPQHF.

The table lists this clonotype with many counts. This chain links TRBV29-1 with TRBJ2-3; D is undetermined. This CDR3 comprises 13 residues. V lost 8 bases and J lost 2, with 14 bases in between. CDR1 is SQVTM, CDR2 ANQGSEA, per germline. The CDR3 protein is CSNSLLHTDTQYF. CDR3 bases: TGCAGCAACAGTCTCCTCCACACAGATACGCAGTATTTT.

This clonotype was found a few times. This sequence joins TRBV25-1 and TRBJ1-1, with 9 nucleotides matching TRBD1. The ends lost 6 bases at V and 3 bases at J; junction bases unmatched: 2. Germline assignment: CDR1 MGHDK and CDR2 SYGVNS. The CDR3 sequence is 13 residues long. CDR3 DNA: TGTGCCAGCAGGACAGGGGGGGACACTGAAGCTTTCTTT. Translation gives CASRTGGDTEAFF.

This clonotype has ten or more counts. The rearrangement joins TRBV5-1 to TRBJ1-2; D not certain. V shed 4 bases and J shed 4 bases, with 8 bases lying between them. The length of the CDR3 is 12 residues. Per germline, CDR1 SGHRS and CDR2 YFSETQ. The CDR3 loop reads CASSPDSYGYTF. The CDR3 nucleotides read TGCGCCAGCAGCCCGGACTCCTATGGCTACACCTTC.

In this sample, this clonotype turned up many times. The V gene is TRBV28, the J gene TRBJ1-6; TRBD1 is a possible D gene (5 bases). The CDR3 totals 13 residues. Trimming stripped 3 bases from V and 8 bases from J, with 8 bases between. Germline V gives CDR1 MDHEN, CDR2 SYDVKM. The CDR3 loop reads CASSFTGYSPLHF. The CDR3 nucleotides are TGTGCCAGCAGTTTTACAGGATATTCACCCCTCCACTTT.

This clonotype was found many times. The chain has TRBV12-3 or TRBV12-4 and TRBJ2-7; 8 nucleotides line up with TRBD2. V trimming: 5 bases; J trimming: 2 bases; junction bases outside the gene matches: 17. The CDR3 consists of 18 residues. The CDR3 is CASSPRGGGGTRTYEQYF. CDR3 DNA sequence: TGTGCCAGCAGTCCCCGCGGCGGGGGCGGGACTAGGACCTACGAGCAGTACTTC.

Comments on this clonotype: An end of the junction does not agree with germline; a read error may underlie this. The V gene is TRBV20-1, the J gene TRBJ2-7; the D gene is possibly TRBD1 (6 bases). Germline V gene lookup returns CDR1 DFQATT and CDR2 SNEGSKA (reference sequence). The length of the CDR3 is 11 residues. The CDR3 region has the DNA TGCAGTGCCGAAAGGGGGTACGACCAGTACTTC. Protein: CSAERGYDQYF.